A single sample gave rise to the 21 T cell receptor beta chains below, sequenced in a study of blood T cell repertoires in COVID-19. The repertoire was sequenced with immunoSEQ multiplex PCR; TCRdb's copy has only in-frame clones and lacks some. This sample has 15,000 to 20,000 clones, with approximately 89% found just once. Specimen: peripheral blood. These receptors were obtained from a human donor in a cohort sampled during active COVID-19.

As for this clone: One end of the junction does not line up with germline, which may come from a read error. CDR3 residues: CASSAQGAVGETQYF. The CDR3 DNA is TGTGCTAGCAGCGCACAGGGGGCGGTGGGGGAGACCCAGTACTTC. The V gene is TRBV7-7, the J gene TRBJ2-5, with 9 bases identical to TRBD1. This CDR3 is built from 15 residues. CDR1 is SSHAT, CDR2 FNYEAQ, per germline (reference sequence). The full variable domain, rest sourced from reference TRBV7-7 and TRBJ2-5, is GAGVSQSPRYKVTKRGQDVTLRCDPISSHATLYWYQQALGQGPEFLTYFNYEAQPDKSGLPSDRFSAERPEGSISTLTIQRTEQRDSAMYRCASSAQGAVGETQYFGPGTRLLVL.

This rearrangement joins TRBV10-3 to TRBJ1-5, with D uncertain. The germline V gene encodes CDR1 ENHRY and CDR2 SYGVKD. V shed 2 bases and J shed 5 bases, with 7 bases lying between them. CDR3 length: 13 residues. The CDR3 here is CAISEMRDQPQHF. The DNA for the CDR3 is TGTGCCATCAGTGAGATGCGGGATCAGCCCCAGCATTTT.

V gene TRBV6-6 combines with J gene TRBJ2-3, with 7 bases lining up with TRBD1. CDR1 MNHNY and CDR2 SVGAGI come from the germline V gene (reference sequence). The CDR3 has 14 residues. V was pared by 4 bases and J by 6 bases, with 7 bases of the junction left unmatched. The CDR3 here is CASSSTGTQDTQYF. The DNA of the CDR3 is TGTGCCAGCAGTTCGACAGGGACCCAGGATACGCAGTATTTT.

The rearrangement links TRBV19 to TRBJ2-4, with 12 bases fitting TRBD2. Unmatched junction bases numbered 18, after V lost 10 bases and J lost 8 bases. The germline gives CDR1 LNHDA, CDR2 SQIVND (reference sequence). The CDR3 runs 17 residues. In nucleotides, the CDR3 is TGTGCCACCCAATCAGGGGAGACTAGCGGGAGATCGGACATTCAGTACTTC. It specifies CATQSGETSGRSDIQYF.

The chain couples TRBV9 to TRBJ1-5, with D unresolved. The germline gives CDR1 SGDLS, CDR2 YYNGEE. The CDR3 runs to 13 residues. V was cut by 4 bases and J by 0 bases, with 5 bases left in between. The CDR3 spells CASSQNSNQPQHF. The CDR3 DNA reads TGTGCCAGCAGCCAAAATAGCAATCAGCCCCAGCATTTT.

The V call is TRBV28, the J call TRBJ1-4, with TRBD1 matching 8 bases. This CDR3 spans 15 amino acids. V gave up 3 bases and J gave up 8 bases; unmatched junction bases: 8. Germline CDR1 and CDR2: MDHEN and SYDVKM. This CDR3 reads CASSFSDRVGEKLFF. CDR3 in DNA: TGTGCCAGCAGTTTTTCGGACAGGGTAGGGGAAAAACTGTTTTTT.

The chain joins TRBV10-3 to TRBJ1-3, with TRBD1 as a possible D gene (5 bases). This CDR3 spans 15 amino acids. Deletions cut 1 base from V and 4 bases from J, with 11 bases between. Germline V gives CDR1 ENHRY, CDR2 SYGVKD. CDR3 sequence: CAISELQTAGNTIYF. The CDR3 DNA is TGTGCCATCAGTGAGTTGCAGACAGCGGGAAACACCATATATTTT.

V gene TRBV6-5 combines with J gene TRBJ1-2; 10 nucleotides align to TRBD1. The CDR3 has 14 amino acids. CDR1 and CDR2 (germline): MNHEY, SVGAGI. V dropped 6 bases and J dropped 8; count of bases not matched to a gene: 9. The CDR3 sequence: CASSTRDRGGGYTF. CDR3 coding DNA: TGTGCCAGCAGCACCCGGGACAGGGGAGGGGGCTACACCTTC.

This clone occurred once. The chain recombines TRBV27 with TRBJ1-6; 9 bases are shared with TRBD1. Per the germline V gene, CDR1 is MNHEY and CDR2 is SMNVEV (reference sequence). This CDR3 is 13 amino acids long. V dropped 10 bases and J dropped 9; count of bases not matched to a gene: 7. CDR3: CATGETGGSPLHF. The CDR3 region has the DNA TGTGCCACGGGAGAGACAGGGGGTTCACCCCTCCACTTT.

The V call is TRBV5-6, the J call TRBJ2-1, with D maybe TRBD1 (5 bases). Germline CDR1 and CDR2: SGHDT and YYEEEE. This CDR3 is 12 amino acids long. V dropped 4 bases and J dropped 4 bases, with 6 bases sitting between them. The CDR3 coding sequence is TGTGCCAGCAGCCGACAGTACAATGAGCAGTTCTTC. Protein product: CASSRQYNEQFF.

This clone was picked up one time. The CDR3, as DNA: TGTGCCAGCAGCCAGCTTGGGGGAGGAGAGACCCAGTACTTC. Translation: CASSQLGGGETQYF. The chain carries TRBV28 and TRBJ2-5, with D possibly being TRBD2 (6 bases). CDR1 is MDHEN and CDR2 is SYDVKM in the germline V gene. The CDR3 has 14 amino acids. Deletions cut 6 bases from V and 4 bases from J, with 15 bases between.

This clone was seen only a few times. This chain joins TRBV11-2 and TRBJ1-2; tentatively, D is TRBD1 (6 bases). With 7 bases removed from V and 4 bases from J, the gap between germline ends came to 10 bases. Germline loops: CDR1 SGHAT, CDR2 FQNNGV. CDR3 length: 12 amino acids. The CDR3 reads CASTRGGYGYTF. The CDR3 DNA reads TGTGCCAGCACCCGAGGGGGCTATGGCTACACCTTC.

The gene calls are TRBV5-1 and TRBJ2-7; perhaps TRBD2 as D (6 bases). The CDR3 contains 15 residues. Germline V gene lookup returns CDR1 SGHRS and CDR2 YFSETQ. Trimming shortened V by 0 bases and J by 4 bases, and 14 bases separated the two germline ends. CDR3 protein: CASSLGSSESYEQYF. CDR3 coding DNA: TGCGCCAGCAGCTTGGGGTCTAGCGAGTCGTACGAGCAGTACTTC.

This clone was found once. This chain uses TRBV3-1 (or the pseudogene TRBV3-2) with TRBJ1-3; D gene ambiguous. V lost 11 bases to trimming and J lost 0 bases, with 11 bases between them. This CDR3 is built from 13 residues. Germline assignment: CDR1 LGHDT and CDR2 YNNKEL (reference sequence). The CDR3 DNA reads as TGTGCCTCCGCTGGGAGCTCTGGAAACACCATATATTTT. This sequence encodes CASAGSSGNTIYF.

The chain has TRBV11-2 and TRBJ2-5, with 7 bases identical to TRBD1. Germline CDR1 is SGHAT and CDR2 is FQNNGV. Trimming cost V 4 bases and J 3 bases; bases outside gene matches: 5. The CDR3 totals 14 residues. The CDR3 DNA is TGTGCCAGCAGCTCCCTCGACAGGGAAGAGACCCAGTACTTC. Amino acid sequence: CASSSLDREETQYF.

The genes are TRBV18 and TRBJ2-4; possible D gene TRBD1, 6 bases. The CDR3 is 13 amino acids. The germline CDR1 and CDR2 sequences are KGHSH and LQKENI. The ends were cut back, 2 bases at V and 7 bases at J, with 9 bases in the middle. The CDR3 reads CASSPGGLNIQYF. DNA for the CDR3: TGTGCCAGCTCACCAGGGGGCTTGAACATTCAGTACTTC.

The chain has TRBV7-8 and TRBJ1-3, with 10 positions matching TRBD1. CDR3 size: 18 residues. J gave up 0 bases and V 5 bases, and 10 bases lay outside the gene matches. In germline, CDR1 is SGHVS, CDR2 FQNEAQ. CDR3 bases: TGTGCCAGCAGCCCCGGGACAGGGGCCTCCCTCTCTGGAAACACCATATATTTT. Translating gives CASSPGTGASLSGNTIYF.

This chain uses TRBV19 with TRBJ1-4, with D unresolved. Trimming removed 4 bases at V and 10 bases at J, with 10 bases between. This CDR3 comprises 12 residues. Germline CDR1 is LNHDA and CDR2 is SQIVND (reference sequence). In DNA, the CDR3 is TGTGCCAGTAGTACCCGTGAGGGAAAACTGTTTTTT. This translates into CASSTREGKLFF.

The genes are TRBV4-2 and TRBJ2-7, with D perhaps TRBD2 (7 bases). The V gene's germline CDR1 is LGHNA and CDR2 YNFKEQ. With 0 bases removed from V and 0 bases from J, the gap between germline ends came to 15 bases. The CDR3 has 17 amino acids. CDR3 residues: CASSQEGLGGVSYEQYF. The CDR3 nucleotides are TGTGCCAGCAGCCAAGAAGGATTAGGGGGGGTCTCCTACGAGCAGTACTTC.

V and J are TRBV6-6 and TRBJ2-3, with D unresolved. Germline V lookup: CDR1 MNHNY, CDR2 SVGAGI (reference sequence). The CDR3 runs 14 residues. Trimming took 6 bases from V and 5 from J, leaving 15 bases between them. Written as DNA, the CDR3 is TGTGCCAGCAGACCCCGAATAGCTGAAGATACGCAGTATTTT. It translates to CASRPRIAEDTQYF.

This chain connects TRBV19 to TRBJ2-7, with 11 bases aligning to TRBD2. The CDR3 covers 16 residues. Unmatched junction bases numbered 9, after V lost 4 bases and J lost 4 bases. Per the germline V gene, CDR1 is LNHDA and CDR2 is SQIVND (reference sequence). This CDR3 is CASSTGGTSGFYEQYF. The CDR3 coding sequence is TGTGCCAGTAGTACCGGAGGGACTAGCGGCTTTTACGAGCAGTACTTC.